This T cell receptor beta chain appears in the sequencing data of a study of blood T cell repertoires in COVID-19. About the research overall: Material from acute and convalescent COVID-19 was sourced from the United States, Italy and Spain. T cells, B-cell-depleted T cells, or PBMCs supplied cDNA or gDNA.

In its sample, this clone was seen once. Original processing notes: Scientists estimated how many nucleated cells there were by amplifying reference gene primers. The method was immunoSEQ multiplex PCR; TCRdb's version includes in-frame clones alone and lacks a portion of them. V, J and clone size reflect that table, while D and trimming were determined from the DNA. The sample carries roughly 140,000 clones, around 84% recorded once. This CDR3 comprises 12 residues. Trimming cost V 3 bases and J 15 bases; bases outside gene matches: 5. Germline V gene lookup returns CDR1 MDHEN and CDR2 SYDVKM. The receptor was derived from a human donor in a cohort sampled during active COVID-19. The genes are TRBV28 and TRBJ1-4; 9 nucleotides match TRBD1. Sequenced input: peripheral blood. The CDR3 bases are TGTGCCAGCAGTTTCTCGGACAGGGGATTGTTTTTT. It codes for CASSFSDRGLFF.